This T cell receptor (beta chain) was recorded in a study of a mutant IDH1 vaccine in newly diagnosed glioma. Study background: Of treated patients, roughly 62% were men and about 40% women, averaging about 37 years. General study results and limits: Altogether, 80% to 95% of patients exhibited vaccine-induced immune responses.

Noted time point: week 35, safety follow-up. Each dose of the vaccine consisted of 300 ug of mutant IDH1 20-mer peptide, with topical imiquimod. The protocol was immunoSEQ multiplex PCR, while the TCRdb copy is restricted to in-frame clones and leaves out a portion. The sample holds about 54,000 clones, 80% to 85% seen once. Note on this clone: Its antigen remains unidentified.

Germline V gene lookup returns CDR1 MGHRA and CDR2 YSYEKL. The CDR3 has 15 amino acids. Deletions cut 0 bases from V and 4 bases from J, with 9 bases between. The V call is TRBV4-1, the J call TRBJ1-4; D is ambiguous. The source is a woman in her late teens or twenties with glioma. Sample: PBMCs, taken from a glioma patient whose treatment included an IDH1 peptide vaccine. CDR3 region: CASSQDGLFNEKLFF. CDR3 nucleotide sequence: TGCGCCAGCAGCCAAGATGGTCTGTTTAATGAAAAACTGTTTTTT.